This T cell receptor beta chain was found in a study of blood T cell repertoires in COVID-19. Germline V lookup: CDR1 DFQATT, CDR2 SNEGSKA (reference sequence). This CDR3 region has 16 residues. The V gene end was trimmed by 3 bases and the J gene end by 3 bases; junction bases not matched to a gene: 7. Sequencing used immunoSEQ multiplex PCR; TCRdb keeps in-frame clones, though not all of them. This table holds more than 200,000 clones, 88% found once. The origin of this receptor is a man between 65 and 79 years old with acute or convalescent COVID-19. The sample comprised peripheral blood. The rearrangement links TRBV20-1 to TRBJ2-1, with TRBD2 matching 11 bases. CDR3 DNA sequence: TGCAGTGCTAGTTCACTAGCGGGAGTTGACTACAATGAGCAGTTCTTC. Translating it yields CSASSLAGVDYNEQFF.